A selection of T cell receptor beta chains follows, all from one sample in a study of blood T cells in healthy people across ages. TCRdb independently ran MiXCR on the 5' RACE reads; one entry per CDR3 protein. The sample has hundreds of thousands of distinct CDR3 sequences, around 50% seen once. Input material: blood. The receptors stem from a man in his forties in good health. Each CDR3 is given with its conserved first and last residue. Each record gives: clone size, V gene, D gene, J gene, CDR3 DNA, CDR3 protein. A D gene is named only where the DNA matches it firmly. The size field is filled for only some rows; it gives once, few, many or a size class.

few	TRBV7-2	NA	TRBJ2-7	TGTGCCAGCAGCGCGGGACAGCGCACCCAGTACTTC	CASSAGQRTQYF
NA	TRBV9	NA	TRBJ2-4	TGTGCCAGCAGCGTAGGAGGGGACCTCACCAAAAACATTCAGTACTTC	CASSVGGDLTKNIQYF
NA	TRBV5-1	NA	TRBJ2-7	TGCGCCAGCAGCTTAGGCGACGGCCTCAATGAGCAGTACTTC	CASSLGDGLNEQYF
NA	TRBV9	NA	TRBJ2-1	TGTGCCAGCAGCGTGGGCTCGACGGTCGGTGAGCAGTTCTTC	CASSVGSTVGEQFF
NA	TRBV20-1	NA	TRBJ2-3	TGCAGTGCTCCCTACCCTTTTACCCAAAGCACAGATACGCAGTATTTT	CSAPYPFTQSTDTQYF
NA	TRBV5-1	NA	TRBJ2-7	TGCGCCAGCAGCCCACTTCAGGGGAGACGATACGAGCAGTACTTC	CASSPLQGRRYEQYF
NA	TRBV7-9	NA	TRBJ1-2	TGTGCCAGCAGCCAATTAGACCTTGGCCATGGCTACACCTTC	CASSQLDLGHGYTF
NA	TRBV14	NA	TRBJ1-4	TGTGCCAGCAGCCGCGGGTCGGGACCGCCTAATGAAAAACTGTTTTTT	CASSRGSGPPNEKLFF
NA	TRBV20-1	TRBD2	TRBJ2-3	TGCAGTGCTAGAGAATTTGCGGGGGGGCCGGGAGATACGCTGTATTTT	CSAREFAGGPGDTLYF
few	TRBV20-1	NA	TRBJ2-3	TGCAGTGCCCCCCTGGGCGGACAATTCACAGATACGCAGTATTTT	CSAPLGGQFTDTQYF
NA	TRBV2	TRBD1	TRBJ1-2	TGTGCCAGCAGTTATACAGGGGGCCAGGGCTACACCTTC	CASSYTGGQGYTF
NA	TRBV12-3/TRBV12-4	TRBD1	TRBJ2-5	TGTGCCAGCAGGGGATCAGGGGGCGGGCGGCAAGAGACCCAGTACTTC	CASRGSGGGRQETQYF
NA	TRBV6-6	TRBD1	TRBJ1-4	TGTGCCAGCAGTTTACAGGGGGCGCGAAGTAATGAAAAACTGTTTTTT	CASSLQGARSNEKLFF
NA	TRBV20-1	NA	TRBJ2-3	TGCAGTGCCTCAGACCCGGTCCCTAGCACAGATACGCAGTATTTT	CSASDPVPSTDTQYF
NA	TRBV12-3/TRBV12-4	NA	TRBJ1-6	TGTGCCAGCAGTTTCGACGTGCGGTCACCCCTCCACTTT	CASSFDVRSPLHF
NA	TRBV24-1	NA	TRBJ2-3	TGTGCCACCCCCGGCACCATAGATACGCAGTATTTT	CATPGTIDTQYF
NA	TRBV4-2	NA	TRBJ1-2	TGTGCCAGCAGCCAGAAAACGTCGGATGGCTATGGCTACACCTTC	CASSQKTSDGYGYTF
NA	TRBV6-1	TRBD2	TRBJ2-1	TGTGCCAGCAGCCCCCGACTAGCGGGGGGCCTCAGCTCCTACAATGAGCAGTTCTTC	CASSPRLAGGLSSYNEQFF
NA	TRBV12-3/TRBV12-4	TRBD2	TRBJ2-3	TGTGCCAGCAGTTTAGCAGGCGGGAGGGGGAACGCAGATACGCAGTATTTT	CASSLAGGRGNADTQYF
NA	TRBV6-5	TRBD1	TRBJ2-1	TGTGCCAGCAGTTACACTAACCAGGGGGCTGAAGATGAGCAGTTCTTC	CASSYTNQGAEDEQFF
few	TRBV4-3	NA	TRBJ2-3	TGCGCCAGCAGCCAAGATAAGGGGAGGCAGTATTTT	CASSQDKGRQYF
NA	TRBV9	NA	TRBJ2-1	TGTGCCAGCAGCATCGGCGGGGTGCAAGAGACCCAGTTCTTC	CASSIGGVQETQFF
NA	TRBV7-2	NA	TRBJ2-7	TGTGCCAGCCAAAAAGGAGGTCCCACCTACGAGCAGTACTTC	CASQKGGPTYEQYF
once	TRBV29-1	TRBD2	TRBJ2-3	TGCAGCGTTTCGGGACTAGCGGGAGGAGGAAGTGCTGATACGCAGTATTTT	CSVSGLAGGGSADTQYF
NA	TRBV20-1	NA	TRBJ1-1	TGCAGTGCTAGGAGGGACGGACAGAACACTGAAGCTTTCTTT	CSARRDGQNTEAFF
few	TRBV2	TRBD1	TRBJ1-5	TGTGCCAGCTTGCAGGGGGCAGGACGAGATCAGCCCCAGCATTTT	CASLQGAGRDQPQHF
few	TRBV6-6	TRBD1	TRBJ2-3	TGTGCCAGCAGTTCACCGGGACAGGGAGGAGATACGCAGTATTTT	CASSSPGQGGDTQYF
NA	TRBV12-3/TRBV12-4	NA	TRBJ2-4	TGTGCCAGCAGTTTAAGGCGGGGGATACCAGGGGCCGGGTTTACTCAGTACTTC	CASSLRRGIPGAGFTQYF
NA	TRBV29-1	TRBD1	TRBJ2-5	TGCAGCGGGCACAGGGGGCGGGAGACCCAGTACTTC	CSGHRGRETQYF
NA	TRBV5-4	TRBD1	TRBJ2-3	TGTGCCAGCAGCCCTAGCGCCAGGGGGCTTAGCACAGATACGCAGTATTTT	CASSPSARGLSTDTQYF
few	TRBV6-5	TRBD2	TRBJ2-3	TGTGCCAGCGGGAGGGCCGGGACAGATACGCAGTATTTT	CASGRAGTDTQYF
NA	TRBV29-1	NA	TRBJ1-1	TGCAGCGTTGAGGGCCCTGAAGCTTTCTTT	CSVEGPEAFF
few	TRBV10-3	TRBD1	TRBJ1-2	TGTGCCATCTCCCAGGGGGACTATGGCTACACCTTC	CAISQGDYGYTF
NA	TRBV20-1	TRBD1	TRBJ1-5	TGCAGTGCTAGACAAGGGACAGGACTATTTAGCAATCAGCCCCAGCATTTT	CSARQGTGLFSNQPQHF
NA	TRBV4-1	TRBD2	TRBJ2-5	TGCGCCAGCAGCCAAGAATCTAGCGGGAGTGTAGGGACCCAGTACTTC	CASSQESSGSVGTQYF
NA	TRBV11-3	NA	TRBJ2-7	TGTGCCAGCAGCTTAGAAGGTGTGGGGCTTACCGATGAGCAGTACTTC	CASSLEGVGLTDEQYF
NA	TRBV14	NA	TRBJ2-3	TGTGCCAGCAGCCAAGATCGGACGATCACAGATACGCAGTATTTT	CASSQDRTITDTQYF
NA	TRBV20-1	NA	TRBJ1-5	TGCAGTGCTACCGGGACACCCCAGGGACAGCCCCAGCATTTT	CSATGTPQGQPQHF
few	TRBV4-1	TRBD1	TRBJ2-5	TGCGCCAGCAGCCAAGTTGACAGGGGCCGGGAGACCCAGTACTTC	CASSQVDRGRETQYF
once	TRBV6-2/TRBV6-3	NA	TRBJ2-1	TGTGCCAGCAGCAGGAACCGGCTAGCGCGGGCCTACAATGAGCAGTTCTTC	CASSRNRLARAYNEQFF
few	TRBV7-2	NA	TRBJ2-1	TGTGCCAGCATTGCGGGACAGATGTCCAATGAGCAGTTCTTC	CASIAGQMSNEQFF
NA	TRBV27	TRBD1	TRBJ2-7	TGTGCCAGCAGACCACAGGGGACAAACTACGAGCAGTACTTC	CASRPQGTNYEQYF
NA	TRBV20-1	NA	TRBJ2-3	TGCAGTGCTGCGGGCCCCACAGATACGCAGTATTTT	CSAAGPTDTQYF
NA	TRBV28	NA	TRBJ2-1	TGTGCCAGCAGTTTGGCTCAGGGAGGCGATGAGCAGTTCTTC	CASSLAQGGDEQFF
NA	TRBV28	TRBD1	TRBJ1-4	TGTGCCAGCAGTGCGCCAGGGGGGTCAGCTAATGAAAAACTGTTTTTT	CASSAPGGSANEKLFF
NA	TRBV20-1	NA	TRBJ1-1	TGCAGTGTTAACAGCGGATTGAACACTGAAGCTTTCTTT	CSVNSGLNTEAFF
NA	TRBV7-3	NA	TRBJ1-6	TGTGCCAGCAGCTTAGAGGGGGTAATCTATAATTCACCCCTCCACTTT	CASSLEGVIYNSPLHF
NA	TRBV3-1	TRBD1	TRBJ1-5	TGTGCCAGCCTCCTTGACAGGGGAGATAGCAATCAGCCCCAGCATTTT	CASLLDRGDSNQPQHF
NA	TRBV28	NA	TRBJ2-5	TGTGCCAGCAGGAGGTTAGGAGAGACCCAGTACTTC	CASRRLGETQYF
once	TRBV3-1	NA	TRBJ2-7	TGTGCCAGCAGCCAAGATGTGGGGGCCCCCTACGAGCAGTACTTC	CASSQDVGAPYEQYF
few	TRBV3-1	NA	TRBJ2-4	TGTGCCAGCAGCCAAGATCTCGGGGGTGGGCCCAAAAACATTCAGTACTTC	CASSQDLGGGPKNIQYF